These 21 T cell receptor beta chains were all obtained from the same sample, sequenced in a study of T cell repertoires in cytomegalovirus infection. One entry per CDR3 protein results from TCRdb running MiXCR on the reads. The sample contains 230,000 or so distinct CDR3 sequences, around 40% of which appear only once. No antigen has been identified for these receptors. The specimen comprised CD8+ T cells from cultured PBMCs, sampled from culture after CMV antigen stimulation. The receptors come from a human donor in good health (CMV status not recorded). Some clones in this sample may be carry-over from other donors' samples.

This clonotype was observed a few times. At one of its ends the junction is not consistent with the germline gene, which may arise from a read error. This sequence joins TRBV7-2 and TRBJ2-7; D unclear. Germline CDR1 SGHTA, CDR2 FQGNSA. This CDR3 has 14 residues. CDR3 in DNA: TGTGCCAGCAGCTTAGTAGGTAGCTCCTCCGAGCAGTACTTC. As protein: CASSLVGSSSEQYF.

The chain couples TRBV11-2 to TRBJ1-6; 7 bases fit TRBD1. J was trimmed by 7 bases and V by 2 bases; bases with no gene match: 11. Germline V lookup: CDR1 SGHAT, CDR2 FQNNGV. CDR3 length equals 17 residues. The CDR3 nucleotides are TGTGCCAGCAGCTTATGGGACAGCTCCGGGGGGAATTCACCCCTCCACTTT. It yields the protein CASSLWDSSGGNSPLHF.

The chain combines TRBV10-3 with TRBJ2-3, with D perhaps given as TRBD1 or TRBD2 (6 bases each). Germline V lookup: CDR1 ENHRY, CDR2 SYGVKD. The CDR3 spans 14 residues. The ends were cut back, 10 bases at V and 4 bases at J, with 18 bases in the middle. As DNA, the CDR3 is TGTGCCAGCGGAGGGGGTCACGCTCCAGATACGCAGTATTTT. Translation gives CASGGGHAPDTQYF.

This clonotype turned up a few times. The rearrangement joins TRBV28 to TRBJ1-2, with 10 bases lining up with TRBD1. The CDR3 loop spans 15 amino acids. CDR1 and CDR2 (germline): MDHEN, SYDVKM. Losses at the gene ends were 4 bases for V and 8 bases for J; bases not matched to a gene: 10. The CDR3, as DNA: TGTGCCAGCAGTTCGGGACAGGGGCCCTCTTGGGGCTACACCTTC. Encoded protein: CASSSGQGPSWGYTF.

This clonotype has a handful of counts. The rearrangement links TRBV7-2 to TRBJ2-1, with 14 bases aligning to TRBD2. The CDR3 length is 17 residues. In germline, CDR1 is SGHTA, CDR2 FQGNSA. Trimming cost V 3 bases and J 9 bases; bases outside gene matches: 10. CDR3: CASSFRRLAGGPGEQFF. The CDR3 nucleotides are TGTGCCAGCAGCTTCCGTAGACTAGCGGGGGGGCCAGGTGAGCAGTTCTTC.

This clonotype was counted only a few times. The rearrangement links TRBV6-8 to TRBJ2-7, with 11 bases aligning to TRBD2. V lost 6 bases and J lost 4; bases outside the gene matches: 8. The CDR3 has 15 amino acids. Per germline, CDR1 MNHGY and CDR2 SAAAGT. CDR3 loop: CASRSTSGMWYEQYF. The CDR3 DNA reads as TGTGCCAGCAGGTCGACTAGCGGGATGTGGTACGAGCAGTACTTC.

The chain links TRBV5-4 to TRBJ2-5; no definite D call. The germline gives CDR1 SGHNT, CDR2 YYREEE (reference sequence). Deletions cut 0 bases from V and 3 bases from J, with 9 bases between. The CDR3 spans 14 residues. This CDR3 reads CASSLDPTKETQYF. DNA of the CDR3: TGTGCCAGCAGCTTGGATCCAACAAAAGAGACCCAGTACTTC.

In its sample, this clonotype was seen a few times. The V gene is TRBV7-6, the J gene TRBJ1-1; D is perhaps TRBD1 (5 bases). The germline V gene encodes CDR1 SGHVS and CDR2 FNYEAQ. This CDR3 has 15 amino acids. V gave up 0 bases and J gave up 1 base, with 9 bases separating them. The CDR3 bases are TGTGCCAGCAGCTTAGCGGGGGTGGAGAACACTGAAGCTTTCTTT. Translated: CASSLAGVENTEAFF.

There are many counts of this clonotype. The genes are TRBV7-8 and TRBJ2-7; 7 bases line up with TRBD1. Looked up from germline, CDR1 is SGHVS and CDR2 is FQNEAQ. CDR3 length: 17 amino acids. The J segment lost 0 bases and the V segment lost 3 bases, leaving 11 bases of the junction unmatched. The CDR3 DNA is TGTGCCAGCAGCTTGCTCTTTGGACAGGAGACCTCCTACGAGCAGTACTTC. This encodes CASSLLFGQETSYEQYF.

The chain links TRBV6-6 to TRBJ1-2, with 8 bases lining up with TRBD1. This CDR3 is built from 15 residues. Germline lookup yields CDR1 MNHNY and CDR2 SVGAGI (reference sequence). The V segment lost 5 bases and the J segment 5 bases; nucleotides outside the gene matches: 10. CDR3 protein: CASSPPTGEQYGYTF. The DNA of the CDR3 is TGTGCCAGCAGTCCTCCGACAGGGGAGCAGTATGGCTACACCTTC.

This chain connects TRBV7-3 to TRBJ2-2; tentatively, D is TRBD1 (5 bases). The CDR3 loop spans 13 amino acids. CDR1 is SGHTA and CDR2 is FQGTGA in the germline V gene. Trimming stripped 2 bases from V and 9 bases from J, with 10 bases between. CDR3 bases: TGTGCCAGCAGCTTAGGGGCCTCAAGGGAGCTGTTTTTT. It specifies CASSLGASRELFF. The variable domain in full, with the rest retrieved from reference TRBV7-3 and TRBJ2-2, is GAGVSQTPSNKVTEKGKYVELRCDPISGHTALYWYRQSLGQGPEFLIYFQGTGAADDSGLPNDRFFAVRPEGSVSTLKIQRTERGDSAVYLCASSLGASRELFFGEGSRLTVL.

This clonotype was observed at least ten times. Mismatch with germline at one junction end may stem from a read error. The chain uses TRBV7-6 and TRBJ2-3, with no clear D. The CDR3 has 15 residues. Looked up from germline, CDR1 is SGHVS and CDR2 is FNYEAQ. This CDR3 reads CASSLAGSQADTPYF. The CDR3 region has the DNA TGTGCCAGCAGCTTAGCTGGAAGTCAAGCAGATACGCCGTATTTT.

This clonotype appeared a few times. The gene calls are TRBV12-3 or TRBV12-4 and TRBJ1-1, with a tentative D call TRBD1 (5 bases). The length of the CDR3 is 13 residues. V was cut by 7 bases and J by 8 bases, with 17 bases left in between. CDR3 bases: TGTGCCAGCACCCCATGGTCCGGGGCCGAAGCTTTCTTT. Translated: CASTPWSGAEAFF.

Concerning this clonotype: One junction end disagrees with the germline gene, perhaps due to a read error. The CDR3 region is CASRDLQAYEQYF. Written as DNA, the CDR3 is TGTGCCAGCCGGGACCTACAAGCCTACGAGCAGTATTTC. J is TRBJ2-7 and V is TRBV27; D may match TRBD1 or TRBD2 (5 bases each). Germline CDR1 is MNHEY and CDR2 is SMNVEV (reference sequence). The CDR3 is 13 residues long.

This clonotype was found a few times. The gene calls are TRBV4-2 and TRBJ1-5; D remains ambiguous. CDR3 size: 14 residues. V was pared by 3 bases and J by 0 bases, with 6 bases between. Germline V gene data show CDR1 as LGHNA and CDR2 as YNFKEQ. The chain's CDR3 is CASSQEISNQPQHF. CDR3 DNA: TGTGCCAGCAGCCAGGAAATTAGCAATCAGCCCCAGCATTTT.

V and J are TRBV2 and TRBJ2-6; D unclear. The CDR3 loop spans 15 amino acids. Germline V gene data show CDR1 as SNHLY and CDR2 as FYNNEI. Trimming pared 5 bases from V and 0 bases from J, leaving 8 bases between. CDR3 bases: TGTGCCAGCAGTCCACTTATCTCTGGGGCCAACGTCCTGACTTTC. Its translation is CASSPLISGANVLTF.

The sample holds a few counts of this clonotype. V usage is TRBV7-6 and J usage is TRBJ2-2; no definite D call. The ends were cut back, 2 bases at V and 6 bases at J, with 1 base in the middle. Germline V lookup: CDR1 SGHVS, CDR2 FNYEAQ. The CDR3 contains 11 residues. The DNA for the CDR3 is TGTGCCAGCAGCTTACCCGGGGAGCTGTTTTTT. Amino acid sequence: CASSLPGELFF.

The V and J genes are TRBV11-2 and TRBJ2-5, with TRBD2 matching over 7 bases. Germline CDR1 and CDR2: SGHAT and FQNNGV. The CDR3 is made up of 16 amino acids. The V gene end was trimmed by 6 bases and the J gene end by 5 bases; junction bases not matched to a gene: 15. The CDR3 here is CASRSAPAGRLETQYF. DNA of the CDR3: TGTGCCAGCAGATCGGCGCCAGCGGGGAGGTTGGAGACCCAGTACTTC.

CDR3 DNA: TGTGCCAGCAGTGAGGTGGGCCAATCCTACAATGAGCAGTTCTTC. It specifies CASSEVGQSYNEQFF. The rearrangement links TRBV2 to TRBJ2-1; no clear D. CDR3 size: 15 residues. V was cut by 3 bases and J by 1 base, with 10 bases left in between. The germline gives CDR1 SNHLY, CDR2 FYNNEI. Full variable domain (outside the CDR3, taken from reference TRBV2 and TRBJ2-1): EPEVTQTPSHQVTQMGQEVILRCVPISNHLYFYWYRQILGQKVEFLVSFYNNEISEKSEIFDDQFSVERPDGSNFTLKIRSTKLEDSAMYFCASSEVGQSYNEQFFGPGTRLTVL.

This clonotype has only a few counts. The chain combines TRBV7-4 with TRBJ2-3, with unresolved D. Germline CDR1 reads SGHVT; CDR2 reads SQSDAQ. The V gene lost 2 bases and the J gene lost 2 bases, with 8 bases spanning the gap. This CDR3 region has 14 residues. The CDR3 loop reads CASSLPQITDTQYF. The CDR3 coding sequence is TGTGCCAGCAGCTTACCCCAGATCACAGATACGCAGTATTTT.

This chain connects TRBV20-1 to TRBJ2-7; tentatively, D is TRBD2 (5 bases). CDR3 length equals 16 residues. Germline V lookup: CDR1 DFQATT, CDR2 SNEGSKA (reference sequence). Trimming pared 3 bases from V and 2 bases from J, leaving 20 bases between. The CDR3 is CSAREPGSQPAYEQYF. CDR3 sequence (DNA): TGCAGTGCTAGGGAACCGGGATCCCAACCCGCCTACGAGCAGTACTTC.